The rows below give T cell receptor beta chains drawn from one sample of a study of blood T cell repertoires in COVID-19. Sequencing was performed with immunoSEQ multiplex PCR; in TCRdb, only in-frame clones are kept and a portion is missing. Here the sample spans over 200,000 clones, about 89% being singletons. Sequenced sample: peripheral blood. The receptors stem from a man between 60 and 75 years old who had recovered from COVID-19. CDR3s include the opening cysteine and the closing phenylalanine or tryptophan.

v_call cdr3_aa
TRBV5-1 CASSLGEGFQPQHF
TRBV15 CATSRGLARQFF
TRBV11-1 CASSLWVGAPNEQFF
TRBV5-1 CASSFTGTTAEAFF
TRBV7-3 CASSHGQSTDTQYF
TRBV6-5 CASTLGTEAFF
TRBV9 CASSAPAESGELFF
TRBV3-1/TRBV3-2 CASSRRGLNEKLFF
TRBV7-6 CASTATLTGNTGELFF
TRBV18 CASSPQGQGINEQFF
TRBV5-1 CASSPFGQGVAEQYF
TRBV27 CASTTWGGDSPLHF
TRBV7-6 CASSLSYGGYNEQFF
TRBV19 CASSIGQANSPLHF
TRBV27 CASSLSAGGSPLHF
TRBV19 CASTLGRNSPLHF